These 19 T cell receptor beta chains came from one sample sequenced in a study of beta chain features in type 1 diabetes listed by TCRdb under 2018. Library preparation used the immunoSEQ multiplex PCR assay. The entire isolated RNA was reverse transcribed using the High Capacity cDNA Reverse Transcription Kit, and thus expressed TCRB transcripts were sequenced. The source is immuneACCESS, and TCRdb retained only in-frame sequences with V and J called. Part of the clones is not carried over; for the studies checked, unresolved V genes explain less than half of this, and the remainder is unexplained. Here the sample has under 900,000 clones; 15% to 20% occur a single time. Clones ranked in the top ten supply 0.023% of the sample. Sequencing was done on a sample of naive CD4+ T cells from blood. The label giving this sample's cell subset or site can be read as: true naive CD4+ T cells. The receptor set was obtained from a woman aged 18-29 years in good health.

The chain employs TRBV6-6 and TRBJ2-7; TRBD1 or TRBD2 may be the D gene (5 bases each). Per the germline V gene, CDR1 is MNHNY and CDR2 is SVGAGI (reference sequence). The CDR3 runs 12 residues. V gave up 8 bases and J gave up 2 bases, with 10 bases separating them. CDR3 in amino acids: CASGPGPYEQYF. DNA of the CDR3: TGTGCCAGCGGCCCGGGGCCCTACGAGCAGTACTTC.

In DNA, the CDR3 is TGTGCCAGCAGCGTAGGGGCAGGGAGCGACTACAATGAGCAGTTCTTC. Encoded protein: CASSVGAGSDYNEQFF. V and J are TRBV9 and TRBJ2-1, with D perhaps matching TRBD1 or TRBD2 (5 bases each). The CDR3 extends over 16 amino acids. Germline CDR1 SGDLS, CDR2 YYNGEE. V was pared by 0 bases and J by 3 bases, with 13 bases between.

CDR3 in DNA: TGTGCCAGCAGCGTTACTGGGGCCAACGTCCTGACTTTC. Translating gives CASSVTGANVLTF. V gene TRBV9 combines with J gene TRBJ2-6; no reliable D call. The CDR3 has 13 residues. The germline gives CDR1 SGDLS, CDR2 YYNGEE. The V end was cut by 2 bases, the J end by 2 bases, with 2 bases between.

In DNA form, the CDR3 reads TGCGCCAGCAGCCAAGATGTCGGGACGAACACCGGGGAGCTGTTTTTT. The encoded protein is CASSQDVGTNTGELFF. The chain couples TRBV4-3 to TRBJ2-2, with D tentatively TRBD2 (5 bases). Germline CDR1 reads LGHNA; CDR2 reads YSLEER. Trimming cost V 0 bases and J 0 bases, with 8 bases left between them. This CDR3 comprises 16 residues.

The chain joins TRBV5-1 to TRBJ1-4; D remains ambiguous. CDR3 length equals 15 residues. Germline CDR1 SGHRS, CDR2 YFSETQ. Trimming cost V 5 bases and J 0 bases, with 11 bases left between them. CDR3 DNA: TGCGCCAGCAGGAGGGTGTCAGCAACTAATGAAAAACTGTTTTTT. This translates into CASRRVSATNEKLFF.

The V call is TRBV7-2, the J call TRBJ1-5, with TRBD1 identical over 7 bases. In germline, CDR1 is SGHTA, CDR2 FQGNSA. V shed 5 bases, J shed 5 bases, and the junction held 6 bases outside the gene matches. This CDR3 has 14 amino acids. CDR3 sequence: CASSPGGGDQPQHF. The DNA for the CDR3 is TGTGCCAGCAGCCCAGGGGGGGGTGATCAGCCCCAGCATTTT.

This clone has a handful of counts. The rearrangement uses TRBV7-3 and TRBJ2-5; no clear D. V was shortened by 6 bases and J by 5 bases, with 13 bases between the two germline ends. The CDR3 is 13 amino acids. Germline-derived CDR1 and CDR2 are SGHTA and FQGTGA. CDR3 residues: CASSFWADETQYF. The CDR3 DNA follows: TGTGCCAGCAGTTTCTGGGCCGACGAGACCCAGTACTTC. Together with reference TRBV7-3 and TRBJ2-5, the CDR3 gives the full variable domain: GAGVSQTPSNKVTEKGKYVELRCDPISGHTALYWYRQSLGQGPEFLIYFQGTGAADDSGLPNDRFFAVRPEGSVSTLKIQRTERGDSAVYLCASSFWADETQYFGPGTRLLVL.

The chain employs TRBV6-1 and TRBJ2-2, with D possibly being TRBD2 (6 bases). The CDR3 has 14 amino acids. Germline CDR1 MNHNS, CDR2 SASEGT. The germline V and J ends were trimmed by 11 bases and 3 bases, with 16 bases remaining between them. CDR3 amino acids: CASYRRRDTGELFF. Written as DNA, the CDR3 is TGTGCCTCCTACCGGCGGAGGGACACCGGGGAGCTGTTTTTT.

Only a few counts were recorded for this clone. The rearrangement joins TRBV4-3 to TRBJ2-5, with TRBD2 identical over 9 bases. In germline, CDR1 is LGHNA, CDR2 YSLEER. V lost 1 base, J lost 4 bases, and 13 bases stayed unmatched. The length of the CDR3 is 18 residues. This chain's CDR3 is CASSQAGGRAFWGETQYF. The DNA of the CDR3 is TGCGCCAGCAGCCAAGCAGGCGGGAGGGCCTTTTGGGGAGAGACCCAGTACTTC.

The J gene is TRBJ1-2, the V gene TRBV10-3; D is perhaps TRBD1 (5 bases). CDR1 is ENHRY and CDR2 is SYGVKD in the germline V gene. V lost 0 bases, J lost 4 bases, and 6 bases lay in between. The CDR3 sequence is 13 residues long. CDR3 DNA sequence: TGTGCCATCAGTGAGTCCCAGGGCTATGGCTACACCTTC. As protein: CAISESQGYGYTF.

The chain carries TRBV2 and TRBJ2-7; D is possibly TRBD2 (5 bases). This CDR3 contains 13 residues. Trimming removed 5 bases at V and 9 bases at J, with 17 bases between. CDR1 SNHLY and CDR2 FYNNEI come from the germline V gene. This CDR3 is CASSLLTRSGQYF. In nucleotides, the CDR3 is TGTGCCAGCAGTCTCCTTACTAGGTCGGGGCAGTACTTC.

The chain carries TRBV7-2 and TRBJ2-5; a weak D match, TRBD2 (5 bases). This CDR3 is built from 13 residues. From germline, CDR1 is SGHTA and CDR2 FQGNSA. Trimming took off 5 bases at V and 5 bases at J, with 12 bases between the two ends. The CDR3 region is CASSPRAAETQYF. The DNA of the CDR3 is TGTGCCAGCAGCCCGAGGGCAGCGGAGACCCAGTACTTC.

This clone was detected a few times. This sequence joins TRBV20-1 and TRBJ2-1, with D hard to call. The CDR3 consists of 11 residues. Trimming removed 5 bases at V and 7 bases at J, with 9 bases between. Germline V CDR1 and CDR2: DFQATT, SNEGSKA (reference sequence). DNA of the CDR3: TGCAGTGCTGCAATAGTGAATGAGCAGTTCTTC. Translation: CSAAIVNEQFF.

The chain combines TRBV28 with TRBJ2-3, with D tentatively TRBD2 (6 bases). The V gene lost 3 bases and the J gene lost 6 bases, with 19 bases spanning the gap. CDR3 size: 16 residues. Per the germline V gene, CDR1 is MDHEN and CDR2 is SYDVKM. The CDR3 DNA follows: TGTGCCAGCAGTTTCGCGTGGCGGGGCAAGGGGGATACGCAGTATTTT. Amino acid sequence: CASSFAWRGKGDTQYF.

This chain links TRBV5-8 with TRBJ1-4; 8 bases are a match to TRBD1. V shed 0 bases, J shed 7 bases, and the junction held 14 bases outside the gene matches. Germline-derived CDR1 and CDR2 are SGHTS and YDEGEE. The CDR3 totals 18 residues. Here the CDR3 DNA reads TGTGCCAGCAGCTTGGACAGGGGGGCAAGGCCCCGGGCTGAAAAACTGTTTTTT. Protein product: CASSLDRGARPRAEKLFF.

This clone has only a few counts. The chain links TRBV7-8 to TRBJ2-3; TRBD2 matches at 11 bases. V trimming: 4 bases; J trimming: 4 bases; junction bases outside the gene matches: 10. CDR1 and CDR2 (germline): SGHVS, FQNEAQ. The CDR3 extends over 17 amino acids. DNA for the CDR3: TGTGCCAGCAGCTACAAACCCGGGACTAGCGGCGCAGATACGCAGTATTTT. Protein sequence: CASSYKPGTSGADTQYF.

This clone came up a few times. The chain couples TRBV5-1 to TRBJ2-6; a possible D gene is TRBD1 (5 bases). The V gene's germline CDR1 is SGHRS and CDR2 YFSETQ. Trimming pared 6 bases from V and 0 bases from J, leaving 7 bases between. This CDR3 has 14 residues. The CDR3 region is CASKGVSGANVLTF. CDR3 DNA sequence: TGCGCCAGCAAAGGGGTCTCTGGGGCCAACGTCCTGACTTTC.

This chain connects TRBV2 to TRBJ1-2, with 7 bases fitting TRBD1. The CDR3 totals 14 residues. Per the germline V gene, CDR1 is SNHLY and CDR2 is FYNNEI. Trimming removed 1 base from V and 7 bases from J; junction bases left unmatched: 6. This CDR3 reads CASSEGQGHVGYTF. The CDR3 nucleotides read TGTGCCAGCAGTGAAGGACAGGGACACGTTGGCTACACCTTC. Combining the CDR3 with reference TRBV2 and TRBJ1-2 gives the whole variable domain EPEVTQTPSHQVTQMGQEVILRCVPISNHLYFYWYRQILGQKVEFLVSFYNNEISEKSEIFDDQFSVERPDGSNFTLKIRSTKLEDSAMYFCASSEGQGHVGYTFGSGTRLTVV.

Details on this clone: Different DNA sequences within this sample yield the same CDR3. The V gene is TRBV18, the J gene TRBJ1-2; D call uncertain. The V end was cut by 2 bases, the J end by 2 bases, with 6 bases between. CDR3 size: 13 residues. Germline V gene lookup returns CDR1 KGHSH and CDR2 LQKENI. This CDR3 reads CASSPSVNYGYTF. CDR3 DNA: TGTGCCAGCTCACCATCGGTAAACTATGGCTACACCTTC. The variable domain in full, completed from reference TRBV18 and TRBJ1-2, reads NAGVMQNPRHLVRRRGQEARLRCSPMKGHSHVYWYRQLPEEGLKFMVYLQKENIIDESGMPKERFSAEFPKEGPSILRIQQVVRGDSAAYFCASSPSVNYGYTFGSGTRLTVV.